This T cell receptor (beta chain) was retrieved from a study of T-cell reconstitution after alpha-beta-depleted transplantation in children. Deletions cut 7 bases from V and 9 bases from J, with 2 bases between. Germline V gives CDR1 SGHRS, CDR2 YFSETQ. The length of the CDR3 is 9 residues. For TCRbeta, the library was prepared with unique molecular identifiers. Each CDR3 protein is one row after TCRdb ran MiXCR on the PCR reads. This sample carries fewer than 550,000 distinct CDR3 sequences, approximately 11% of them seen once, and the ten largest clones take approximately 5%. In this sample, this clonotype turned up once.

This rearrangement joins TRBV5-1 to TRBJ1-6, with D uncertain. This sample comprised PBMCs from the stem cell graft donor, obtained from the stem cell graft. This sequence originates from a human donor who donated a stem cell graft to a child with acute myeloid leukemia. As DNA, the CDR3 is TGCGCCAGCGGTTCACCCCTCCACTTT. Encoded protein: CASGSPLHF.